The subject of this entry is one T cell receptor (beta chain). At the DNA level, this CDR3 is encoded by other sequences in the same sample as well. Repertoires were generated with immunoSEQ multiplex PCR, while TCRdb's copy carries only in-frame clones and drops some. The sample consists of around 41,000 clones, around 83% of them appearing once. This sample was included in a study of control samples from healthy donors and cancer patients. Per the germline V gene, CDR1 is GTSNPN and CDR2 is SVGIG (reference sequence). The CDR3 extends over 11 amino acids. Trimming stripped 1 base from V and 5 bases from J, with 5 bases between.

This sequence originates from a woman in her sixties or seventies with lung cancer. This rearrangement joins TRBV30 to TRBJ1-1; the D is unclear. The specimen was PBMCs. In DNA, the CDR3 is TGTGCCTGGAGTGGACCAACTGAAGCTTTCTTT. The encoded protein is CAWSGPTEAFF.